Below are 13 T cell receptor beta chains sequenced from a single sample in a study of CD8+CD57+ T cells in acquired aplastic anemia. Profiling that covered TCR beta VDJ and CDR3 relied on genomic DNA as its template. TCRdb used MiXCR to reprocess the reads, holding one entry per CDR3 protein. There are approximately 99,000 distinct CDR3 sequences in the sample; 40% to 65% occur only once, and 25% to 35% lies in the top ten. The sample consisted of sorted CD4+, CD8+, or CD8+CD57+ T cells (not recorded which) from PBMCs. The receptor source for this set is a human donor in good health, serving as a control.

DNA for the CDR3: TGTGCCAGCAGTTACCCGTTTGGACAGAACACTGAAGCTTTCTTT. It specifies CASSYPFGQNTEAFF. The rearrangement joins TRBV6-2 or TRBV6-3 to TRBJ1-1, with a possible D match to TRBD1 (5 bases). The CDR3 is made up of 15 amino acids. V was pared by 2 bases and J by 1 base, with 11 bases between. Per germline, CDR1 MNHEY and CDR2 SVGEGT.

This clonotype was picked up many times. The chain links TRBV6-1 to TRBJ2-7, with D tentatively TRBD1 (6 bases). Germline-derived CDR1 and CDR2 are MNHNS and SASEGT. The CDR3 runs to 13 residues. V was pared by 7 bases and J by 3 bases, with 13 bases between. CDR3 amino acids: CASTESRGYEQYF. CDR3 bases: TGTGCCAGCACCGAGTCCAGGGGCTACGAGCAGTACTTC.

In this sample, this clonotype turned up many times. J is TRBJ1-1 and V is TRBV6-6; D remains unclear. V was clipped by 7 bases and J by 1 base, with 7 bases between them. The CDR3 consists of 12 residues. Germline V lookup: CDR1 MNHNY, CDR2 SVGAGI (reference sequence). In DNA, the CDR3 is TGTGCCAGCAACCGTCAGAACACTGAAGCTTTCTTT. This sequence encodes CASNRQNTEAFF.

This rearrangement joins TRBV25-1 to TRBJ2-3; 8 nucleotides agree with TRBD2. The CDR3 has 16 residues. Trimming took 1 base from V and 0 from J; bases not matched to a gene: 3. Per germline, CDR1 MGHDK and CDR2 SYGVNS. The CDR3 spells CASSEFSGSSTDTQYF. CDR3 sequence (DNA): TGTGCCAGCAGTGAATTCAGCGGGAGTAGCACAGATACGCAGTATTTT.

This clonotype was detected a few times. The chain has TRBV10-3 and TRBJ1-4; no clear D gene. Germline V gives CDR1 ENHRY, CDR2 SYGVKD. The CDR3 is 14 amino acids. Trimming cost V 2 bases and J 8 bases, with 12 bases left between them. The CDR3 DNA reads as TGTGCCATCAGTGAGGGACGGGAGGGAGAAAAACTGTTTTTT. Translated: CAISEGREGEKLFF.

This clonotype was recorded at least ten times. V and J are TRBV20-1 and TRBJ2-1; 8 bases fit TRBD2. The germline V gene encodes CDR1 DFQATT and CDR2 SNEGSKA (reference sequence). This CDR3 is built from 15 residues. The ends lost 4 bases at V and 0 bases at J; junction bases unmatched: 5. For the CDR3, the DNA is TGCAGTGCTATGGCCGGGGGGGCCTCCTACAATGAGCAGTTCTTC. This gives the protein CSAMAGGASYNEQFF.

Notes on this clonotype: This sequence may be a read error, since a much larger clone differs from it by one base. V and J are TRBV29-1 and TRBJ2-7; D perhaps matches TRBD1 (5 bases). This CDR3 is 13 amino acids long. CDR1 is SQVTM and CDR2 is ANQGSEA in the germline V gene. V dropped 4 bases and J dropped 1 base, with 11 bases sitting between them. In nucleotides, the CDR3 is TGCAGCGTTGTATGGGCAGGGTCCTACGAGCAGTACTTC. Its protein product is CSVVWAGSYEQYF.

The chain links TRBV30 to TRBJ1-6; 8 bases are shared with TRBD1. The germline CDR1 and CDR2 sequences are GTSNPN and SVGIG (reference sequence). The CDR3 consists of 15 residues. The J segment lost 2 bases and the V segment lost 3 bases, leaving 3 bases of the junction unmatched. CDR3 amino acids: CAWRDRVAYNSPLHF. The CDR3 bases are TGTGCCTGGAGGGACAGGGTCGCCTATAATTCACCCCTCCACTTT.

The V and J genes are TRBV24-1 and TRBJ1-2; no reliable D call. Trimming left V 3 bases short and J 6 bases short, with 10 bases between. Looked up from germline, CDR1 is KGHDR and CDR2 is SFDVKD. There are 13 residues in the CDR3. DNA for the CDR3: TGTGCCACCAGTGATCTAGCCCAAAATGGCTACACCTTC. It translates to CATSDLAQNGYTF.

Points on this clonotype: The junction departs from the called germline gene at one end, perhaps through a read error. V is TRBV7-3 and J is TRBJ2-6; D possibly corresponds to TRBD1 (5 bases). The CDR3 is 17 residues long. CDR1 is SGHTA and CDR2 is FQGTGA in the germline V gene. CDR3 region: CASSLTGVNSGANVLTF. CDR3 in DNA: TGTGCCAGCAGCCTAACAGGAGTAAACTCTGGGGCCAACGTCCTGACTTTC.

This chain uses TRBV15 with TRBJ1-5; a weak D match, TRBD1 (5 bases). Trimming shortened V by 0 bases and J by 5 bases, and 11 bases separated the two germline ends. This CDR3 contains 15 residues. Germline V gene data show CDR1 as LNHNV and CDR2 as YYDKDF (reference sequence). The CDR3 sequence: CATSRDSRADQPQHF. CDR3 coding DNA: TGTGCCACCAGCAGAGATAGCAGGGCTGATCAGCCCCAGCATTTT. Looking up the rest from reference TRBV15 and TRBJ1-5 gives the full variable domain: DAMVIQNPRYQVTQFGKPVTLSCSQTLNHNVMYWYQQKSSQAPKLLFHYYDKDFNNEADTPDNFQSRRPNTSFCFLDIRSPGLGDTAMYLCATSRDSRADQPQHFGDGTRLSIL.

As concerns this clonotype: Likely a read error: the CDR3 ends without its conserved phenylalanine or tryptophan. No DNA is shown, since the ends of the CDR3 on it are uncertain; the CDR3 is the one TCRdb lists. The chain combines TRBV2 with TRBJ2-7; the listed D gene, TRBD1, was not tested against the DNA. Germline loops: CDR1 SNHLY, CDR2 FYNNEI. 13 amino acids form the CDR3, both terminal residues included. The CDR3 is CASNPGTGYERYS.

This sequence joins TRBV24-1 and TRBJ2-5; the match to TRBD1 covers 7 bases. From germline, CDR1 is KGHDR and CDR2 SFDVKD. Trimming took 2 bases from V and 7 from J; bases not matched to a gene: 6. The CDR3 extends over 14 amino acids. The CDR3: CATSDSRTGGTQYF. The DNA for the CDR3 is TGTGCCACCAGTGATTCCCGGACAGGCGGGACCCAGTACTTC.